One sample yielded the 18 T cell receptor beta chains listed below, sequenced in a study of long-term antiretroviral therapy in people with HIV. With survey level as its setting, the immunoSEQ assay was v3.0. Measured with immunoSEQ multiplex PCR; TCRdb has only the in-frame clones, and not every one. The table has about 6,600 clones, less than 80% seen once. This sample comprised unsorted PBMCs, obtained 0.1 years before starting antiretroviral therapy. The receptors shown here come from a man aged 18 to 30 with HIV.

The chain has TRBV6-1 and TRBJ2-3; the D call may be TRBD1 or TRBD2 (5 bases each). The CDR3 spans 11 residues. The germline V and J ends were trimmed by 6 bases and 5 bases, with 6 bases remaining between them. CDR1 MNHNS and CDR2 SASEGT come from the germline V gene. In DNA, the CDR3 is TGTGCCAGCAGGAGGGGAGATACGCAGTATTTT. It encodes CASRRGDTQYF.

This rearrangement joins TRBV10-2 to TRBJ1-3; no definite D call. The V end was cut by 9 bases, the J end by 0 bases, with 9 bases between. CDR3 length equals 13 residues. The germline V gene has CDR1 WSHSY and CDR2 SAAADI. The DNA of the CDR3 is TGCGCCAGTCGTCCAGGCTCTGGAAACACCATATATTTT. Its protein product is CASRPGSGNTIYF.

The chain has TRBV7-6 and TRBJ2-5; 10 nucleotides match TRBD2. Germline CDR1 and CDR2: SGHVS and FNYEAQ. CDR3 size: 15 residues. The V segment lost 5 bases and the J segment 2 bases; nucleotides outside the gene matches: 5. The CDR3 region is CASSVSGGHQETQYF. CDR3 bases: TGTGCCAGCAGCGTTAGCGGGGGGCATCAAGAGACCCAGTACTTC.

V is TRBV5-6 and J is TRBJ2-2, with D possibly being TRBD1 (5 bases). The V and J ends lost 1 base and 6 bases respectively, with 10 bases between them. This CDR3 has 14 amino acids. Germline V gene data show CDR1 as SGHDT and CDR2 as YYEEEE. The CDR3 nucleotides are TGTGCCAGCAGCTTGCTCAGGGCCCCCGGGGAGCTGTTTTTT. Its translation is CASSLLRAPGELFF.

The chain carries TRBV6-5 and TRBJ2-2, with D possibly matching TRBD1 (5 bases). Trimming left V 6 bases short and J 4 bases short, with 12 bases between. This CDR3 is built from 14 residues. Germline V gives CDR1 MNHEY, CDR2 SVGAGI. The CDR3 region is CASSPQGTTGELFF. CDR3 bases: TGTGCCAGCAGCCCCCAGGGAACCACCGGGGAGCTGTTTTTT.

This clone is medium-sized in the sample. The chain combines TRBV28 with TRBJ1-4, with TRBD1 as a possible D gene (5 bases). The CDR3 totals 14 residues. Germline values: CDR1 MDHEN, CDR2 SYDVKM. The V end lost 6 bases, the J end lost 8 bases, and 16 bases lay between the germline ends. In DNA form, the CDR3 reads TGTGCCAGCAGACCCCCTTGGGGACGGGAAAAACTGTTTTTT. Translation gives CASRPPWGREKLFF.

The V call is TRBV5-4, the J call TRBJ1-2; D possibly corresponds to TRBD1 (5 bases). This CDR3 has 15 residues. In germline, CDR1 is SGHNT, CDR2 YYREEE (reference sequence). V was cut by 0 bases and J by 4 bases, with 13 bases left in between. As DNA, the CDR3 is TGTGCCAGCAGCTTGGTGCGGCAGGGTGGCTATGGCTACACCTTC. Protein product: CASSLVRQGGYGYTF.

The gene calls are TRBV7-6 and TRBJ2-1; D gene uncertain. The germline V and J ends were trimmed by 2 bases and 6 bases, with 17 bases remaining between them. This CDR3 is built from 16 residues. CDR1 and CDR2 from the germline V gene are SGHVS and FNYEAQ. CDR3 DNA: TGTGCCAGCAGCTTAAGGGATGGGTCCCGGTTCAATGAGCAGTTCTTC. Translation gives CASSLRDGSRFNEQFF.

The chain links TRBV6-6 to TRBJ1-1; D is possibly TRBD1 (5 bases). The CDR3 runs 14 residues. Trimming stripped 4 bases from V and 4 bases from J, with 13 bases between. In germline, CDR1 is MNHNY, CDR2 SVGAGI (reference sequence). The CDR3 protein is CASSSGPRGTEAFF. CDR3 DNA sequence: TGTGCCAGCAGTTCCGGGCCTAGGGGCACTGAAGCTTTCTTT.

This clone was recorded only once. The chain recombines TRBV5-1 with TRBJ2-3, with D perhaps TRBD2 (6 bases). V was clipped by 7 bases and J by 6 bases, with 6 bases between them. The germline gives CDR1 SGHRS, CDR2 YFSETQ. This CDR3 region has 10 residues. In DNA form, the CDR3 reads TGCGCCAGCGGGGGGGATACGCAGTATTTT. Its translation is CASGGDTQYF.

The V call is TRBV5-1, the J call TRBJ1-2; D is undetermined. V lost 0 bases and J lost 5, with 11 bases in between. The CDR3 loop spans 14 amino acids. CDR1 and CDR2 (germline): SGHRS, YFSETQ. As DNA, the CDR3 is TGCGCCAGCAGCTTGGGAGTGGTGGTTTATGGCTACACCTTC. Residues: CASSLGVVVYGYTF.

This clone was observed a handful of times. The CDR3 is CASSLGPNYEQYF. CDR3 DNA: TGTGCCAGCAGCTTAGGTCCCAACTACGAGCAGTACTTC. The chain carries TRBV7-6 and TRBJ2-7; D unresolved. This CDR3 has 13 amino acids. V lost 1 base, J lost 3 bases, and 7 bases lay in between. CDR1 is SGHVS and CDR2 is FNYEAQ in the germline V gene.

This rearrangement joins TRBV6-5 to TRBJ2-1; D could derive from TRBD1 or TRBD2 (5 bases each). The CDR3 extends over 13 amino acids. V shed 6 bases and J shed 6 bases, with 12 bases lying between them. Germline assignment: CDR1 MNHEY and CDR2 SVGAGI. The CDR3 nucleotides read TGTGCCAGCAGGCCTTTGGGACCCAATGAGCAGTTCTTC. It encodes CASRPLGPNEQFF.

This clone appeared once. V is TRBV29-1 and J is TRBJ1-2, with 8 positions matching TRBD1. In germline, CDR1 is SQVTM, CDR2 ANQGSEA. V gave up 7 bases and J gave up 8 bases; unmatched junction bases: 12. There are 13 residues in the CDR3. The CDR3 DNA reads as TGCAGCGACGGCAGGGGGCTCGGGGGGGGCTACACCTTC. Encoded protein: CSDGRGLGGGYTF.

J is TRBJ2-3 and V is TRBV9; 8 bases are shared with TRBD1. V lost 3 bases to trimming and J lost 3 bases; unmatched junction nucleotides: 3. The germline gives CDR1 SGDLS, CDR2 YYNGEE. The CDR3 has 14 amino acids. CDR3 protein: CASSEWTGTDTQYF. The CDR3 bases are TGTGCCAGCAGCGAATGGACAGGGACAGATACGCAGTATTTT.

This sequence joins TRBV5-4 and TRBJ1-3; D ambiguous. V was cut by 6 bases and J by 0 bases, with 19 bases left in between. CDR3 length: 17 residues. Germline V gene sequence: CDR1 SGHNT, CDR2 YYREEE (reference sequence). CDR3 amino acids: CASIGPSDPNSGNTIYF. Written as DNA, the CDR3 is TGTGCCAGCATAGGACCCTCGGACCCGAACTCTGGAAACACCATATATTTT.

The rearrangement uses TRBV5-5 and TRBJ1-3; D not resolved. This CDR3 comprises 15 residues. The V end was cut by 0 bases, the J end by 4 bases, with 11 bases between. Germline loops: CDR1 SGHKS, CDR2 YYEKEE (reference sequence). CDR3 coding DNA: TGTGCCAGCAGCTTGGTAAACCCCGCGGGAAACACCATATATTTT. It yields the protein CASSLVNPAGNTIYF.

This clone was recorded once. The chain has TRBV5-1 and TRBJ2-3; D not certain. Per germline, CDR1 SGHRS and CDR2 YFSETQ. The V end lost 5 bases, the J end lost 6 bases, and 7 bases lay between the germline ends. CDR3 size: 11 residues. The CDR3 protein is CASRALDTQYF. DNA for the CDR3: TGCGCCAGCAGGGCTTTGGATACGCAGTATTTT.